This T cell receptor (beta chain) was captured in a study of blood T cell repertoires in COVID-19. In the study overall: COVID-19 samples collected from the United States, Italy and Spain covered acute and convalescent phases.

Germline CDR1 is SGHNT and CDR2 is YENEEA. V was cut by 5 bases and J by 5 bases, with 12 bases left in between. The CDR3 has 14 residues. This table comes from immunoSEQ multiplex PCR, and its TCRdb copy is limited to in-frame clones, with some not included. The data show 300,000 to 400,000 clones, approximately 89% seen once. This clonotype was obtained from a woman aged 18 to 35 who had recovered from COVID-19. The gene calls are TRBV11-3 and TRBJ2-2; a weak D match, TRBD1 (6 bases). The sample consisted of peripheral blood. CDR3 nucleotide sequence: TGTGCCAGCAGCCATACAGGGTTTACCGGGGAGCTGTTTTTT. It encodes CASSHTGFTGELFF.